This T cell receptor beta chain emerged from a study of technical replicates of blood from several donors. This CDR3 has 13 residues. The table came from immunoSEQ multiplex PCR; TCRdb's copy has only in-frame clones and leaves some out. Among tens of thousands of clones listed, almost 99% were seen once. This TCR was sampled from a human donor in good health. Sequencing input: T cells isolated from PBMCs. The chain carries TRBV21-1 and TRBJ1-5; TRBD1 is taken as the D call from the table, unchecked against the DNA. TRBV21-1 is flagged as a pseudogene. In DNA form, the CDR3 reads TGTGCCAGCCCTAGGGGGACCAATCAGCCCCAGCATTTT. Translated: CASPRGTNQPQHF.